This passage covers 9 T cell receptor beta chains from one sample sequenced in a study of T-cell reconstitution after alpha-beta-depleted transplantation in children. Unique molecular identifiers were used to barcode this TCRbeta library. In TCRdb, the PCR reads were re-called with MiXCR into one record per CDR3 protein. The sample consists of some 590,000 distinct CDR3 sequences, about 11% of them appearing once. The sequencing here drew on PBMCs from the stem cell graft donor, taken from the stem cell graft. Receptors were obtained from a human donor who donated a stem cell graft to a child with acute myeloid leukemia.

The chain is built from TRBV7-9 and TRBJ2-1; TRBD2 agrees at 9 bases. J was trimmed by 7 bases and V by 11 bases; bases with no gene match: 3. Per the germline V gene, CDR1 is SEHNR and CDR2 is FQNEAQ (reference sequence). This CDR3 region has 11 residues. This chain's CDR3 is CAQREVNEQFF. CDR3 in DNA: TGTGCCCAGCGGGAGGTGAATGAGCAGTTCTTC.

This clonotype was seen at least ten times. The chain has TRBV18 and TRBJ2-7, with 9 bases identical to TRBD2. With 0 bases clipped from V and 3 bases from J, the junction kept 6 bases outside the gene matches. The germline CDR1 and CDR2 sequences are KGHSH and LQKENI. This CDR3 comprises 16 residues. The CDR3 here is CASSPPAGGGNYEQYF. For the CDR3, the DNA is TGTGCCAGCTCACCACCAGCGGGAGGTGGGAACTACGAGCAGTACTTC.

V gene TRBV18 combines with J gene TRBJ2-7, with 16 bases matching TRBD2. With 3 bases clipped from V and 4 bases from J, the junction kept 3 bases outside the gene matches. The V gene's germline CDR1 is KGHSH and CDR2 LQKENI. CDR3 length: 16 amino acids. The CDR3 spells CASSPLGLAGGYEQYF. CDR3 bases: TGTGCCAGCTCACCTTTGGGACTAGCGGGAGGGTACGAGCAGTACTTC.

This clonotype came up a few times. The V gene is TRBV2, the J gene TRBJ2-2; 7 bases agree with TRBD2. The CDR3 is 15 residues long. After removal of 6 bases from V and 6 bases from J, the junction contained 10 bases not matched to a gene. CDR1 SNHLY and CDR2 FYNNEI come from the germline V gene. CDR3 protein: CASSDPGLVSGELFF. As DNA, the CDR3 is TGTGCCAGCAGCGACCCCGGACTAGTGTCCGGGGAGCTGTTTTTT. Together with reference TRBV2 and TRBJ2-2, the CDR3 gives the full variable domain: EPEVTQTPSHQVTQMGQEVILRCVPISNHLYFYWYRQILGQKVEFLVSFYNNEISEKSEIFDDQFSVERPDGSNFTLKIRSTKLEDSAMYFCASSDPGLVSGELFFGEGSRLTVL.

This clonotype was seen a handful of times. J is TRBJ2-4 and V is TRBV12-3 or TRBV12-4; D unclear. With 6 bases removed from V and 0 bases from J, the gap between germline ends came to 15 bases. The CDR3 loop spans 16 amino acids. CDR3 sequence (DNA): TGTGCCAGCAGCAACTTGGAGAGTTTAGCCAAAAACATTCAGTACTTC. Encoded protein: CASSNLESLAKNIQYF.

This clonotype was counted many times. The V gene is TRBV28, the J gene TRBJ1-2, with a tentative D call TRBD1 (6 bases). The ends were cut back, 3 bases at V and 2 bases at J, with 7 bases in the middle. The germline V gene has CDR1 MDHEN and CDR2 SYDVKM. This CDR3 spans 13 amino acids. CDR3 residues: CASSFTGNYGYTF. The CDR3, as DNA: TGTGCCAGCAGTTTCACAGGGAACTATGGCTACACCTTC.

This chain joins TRBV7-9 and TRBJ2-1; 11 bases are a match to TRBD1. CDR1 is SEHNR, CDR2 FQNEAQ, per germline (reference sequence). The CDR3 is made up of 16 amino acids. After removal of 3 bases from V and 4 bases from J, the junction contained 5 bases not matched to a gene. The CDR3 DNA reads TGTGCCAGCAGCTTCATAGGGACAGGGGGGTACAATGAGCAGTTCTTC. This sequence encodes CASSFIGTGGYNEQFF.

The chain recombines TRBV5-4 with TRBJ1-1; D gene unclear. The germline V and J ends were trimmed by 1 base and 4 bases, with 11 bases remaining between them. There are 14 residues in the CDR3. Germline CDR1 reads SGHNT; CDR2 reads YYREEE (reference sequence). In DNA, the CDR3 is TGTGCCAGCAGCTTGTCGGGAAAGGGCACTGAAGCTTTCTTT. The encoded protein is CASSLSGKGTEAFF.

This clonotype was detected many times. The chain carries TRBV29-1 and TRBJ1-1; TRBD1 aligns across 11 bases. With 7 bases clipped from V and 6 bases from J, the junction kept 4 bases outside the gene matches. CDR3 length equals 12 residues. Germline lookup yields CDR1 SQVTM and CDR2 ANQGSEA. The CDR3 DNA reads as TGCAGCGGGGACAGGGGGAATTCTGAAGCTTTCTTT. This codes for CSGDRGNSEAFF.